This note documents a single T cell receptor (beta chain) sequence. The target antigen is unknown. This sample was included in a study of shared clonotypes between healthy human individuals. Broader study findings: Few donors limited the genetic and exposure-history diversity represented.

Naive CD8 cells, CD45RO-negative and positively selected for CCR7, excluded terminally differentiated effector memory CD45RA+ cells. The protocol was immunoSEQ multiplex PCR, while the TCRdb copy is restricted to in-frame clones and leaves out a portion. The sample has hundreds of thousands of clones; 80% to 95% are singletons. This sequence originates from a young man in good health. What was sequenced was naive CD8+ T cells sorted from blood.

The CDR3 region is CASSAQLTAVNPKNTEAFF. CDR3 DNA: TGTGCCAGCAGCGCGCAGCTGACCGCGGTGAATCCAAAGAACACTGAAGCTTTCTTT. This chain joins TRBV9 and TRBJ1-1; D is uncertain. V was shortened by 3 bases and J by 1 base, with 25 bases between the two germline ends. CDR1 is SGDLS and CDR2 is YYNGEE in the germline V gene. The CDR3 covers 19 residues.